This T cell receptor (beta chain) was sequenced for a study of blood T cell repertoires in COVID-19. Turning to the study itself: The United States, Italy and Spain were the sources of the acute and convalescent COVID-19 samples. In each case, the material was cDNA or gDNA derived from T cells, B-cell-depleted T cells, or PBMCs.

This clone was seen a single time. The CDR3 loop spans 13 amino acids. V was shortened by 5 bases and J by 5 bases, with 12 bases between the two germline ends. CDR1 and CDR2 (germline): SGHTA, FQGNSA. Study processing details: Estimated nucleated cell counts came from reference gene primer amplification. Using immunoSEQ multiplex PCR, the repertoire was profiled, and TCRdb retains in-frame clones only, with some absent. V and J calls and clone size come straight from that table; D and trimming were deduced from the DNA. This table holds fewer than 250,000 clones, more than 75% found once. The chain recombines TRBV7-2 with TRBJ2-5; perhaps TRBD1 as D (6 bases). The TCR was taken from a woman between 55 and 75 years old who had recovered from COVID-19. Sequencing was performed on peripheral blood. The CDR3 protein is CASSPGQRETQYF. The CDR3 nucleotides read TGTGCCAGCAGCCCCGGACAGAGGGAGACCCAGTACTTC.